The source of this T cell receptor (beta chain) is a study of OX40 agonist ivuxolimab in advanced cancers. Study overall: Recorded diagnoses for dose-escalation patients were hepatocellular carcinoma, melanoma, renal cell or head and neck cancer. Prior anti-PD-1, anti-PD-L1 or anti-CTLA-4 therapy was allowed; about 39% had some. Patients achieving partial responses numbered three: one hepatocellular carcinoma case and two cutaneous melanoma cases. Study-level points and caveats: The average count of expanded clones was higher among CD8+ T cells than among CD4+.

Germline V gene data show CDR1 as MNHNY and CDR2 as SVGAGI (reference sequence). The CDR3 contains 16 residues. Unmatched junction bases numbered 4, after V lost 6 bases and J lost 0 bases. Concerning this clone itself: Its antigen is still unknown.

Measured with immunoSEQ multiplex PCR; TCRdb has only the in-frame clones, and not every one. In the table there are more than 45,000 clones, about 82% of which are singletons. This sequence was found in an adult with an advanced solid tumor such as melanoma, head and neck, liver or kidney cancer. The chain links TRBV6-6 to TRBJ1-6, with 8 nucleotides matching TRBD1. The specimen comprised CD4+ or CD8+ T cells sorted from blood, sampled in a trial of the OX40 agonist ivuxolimab. CDR3 sequence: CASRDRASSYNSPLHF. The DNA of the CDR3 is TGTGCCAGCAGGGACAGGGCGAGCTCCTATAATTCACCCCTCCACTTT.